A single sample is the source of the 3 T cell receptor beta chains below, sequenced in a study of blood T cell repertoires in COVID-19 (dated by TCRdb to the early 2020s). The library was obtained by the immunoSEQ multiplex PCR assay. TCRdb retrieved this table from immuneACCESS and kept in-frame rearrangements only. Not all clones are present; in checked studies, unresolved V genes account for under half, and no reason is known for the remainder. This sample lists about 200,000 clones; around 86% were detected once. The ten largest account for approximately 7.6% of the sample. Sequenced material: peripheral blood. Source of these receptors: a woman aged 80 or over with COVID-19, enrolled during active disease.

The rearrangement uses TRBV18 and TRBJ1-3; perhaps TRBD1 as D (5 bases). There are 15 residues in the CDR3. Germline CDR1 KGHSH, CDR2 LQKENI. Trimming shortened V by 6 bases and J by 1 base, and 13 bases separated the two germline ends. CDR3 loop: CASSGGYGSGNTIYF. The DNA of the CDR3 is TGTGCCAGCTCCGGGGGATACGGTTCTGGAAACACCATATATTTT.

The J gene is TRBJ2-3, the V gene TRBV5-4, with 7 nucleotides matching TRBD1. This CDR3 is 15 amino acids long. The V gene's germline CDR1 is SGHNT and CDR2 YYREEE (reference sequence). With 0 bases clipped from V and 2 bases from J, the junction kept 3 bases outside the gene matches. The CDR3: CASSLGQGTTDTQYF. DNA of the CDR3: TGTGCCAGCAGCTTGGGACAGGGAACCACAGATACGCAGTATTTT.

The chain couples TRBV5-1 to TRBJ1-1; D might be TRBD1 (5 bases). Trimming shortened V by 4 bases and J by 0 bases, and 19 bases separated the two germline ends. This CDR3 contains 17 residues. In germline, CDR1 is SGHRS, CDR2 YFSETQ. The CDR3 reads CASSPGGASIMNTEAFF. The CDR3 nucleotides read TGCGCCAGCAGCCCCGGCGGGGCCTCTATAATGAACACTGAAGCTTTCTTT. Complete variable domain (other parts from reference TRBV5-1 and TRBJ1-1): KAGVTQTPRYLIKTRGQQVTLSCSPISGHRSVSWYQQTPGQGLQFLFEYFSETQRNKGNFPGRFSGRQFSNSRSEMNVSTLELGDSALYLCASSPGGASIMNTEAFFGQGTRLTVV.